These 2 T cell receptor beta chains were all obtained from the same sample, sequenced in a study of blood T cells in healthy people across ages. Together with a sample-barcoded 5' primer, a J-beta primer mix was included in a second PCR lasting about 7 to 11 cycles. In TCRdb, the 5' RACE reads were re-called with MiXCR into one record per CDR3 protein. The table has more than 700,000 distinct CDR3 sequences, about 46% seen once. Sequencing was done on a sample of blood. These receptor sequences come from an elderly man in good health.

The chain recombines TRBV4-1 with TRBJ2-1; D gene ambiguous. Per the germline V gene, CDR1 is MGHRA and CDR2 is YSYEKL. Trimming removed 0 bases from V and 4 bases from J, with 13 bases in between. The CDR3 has 16 amino acids. The CDR3 is CASSQDIAAVYNEQFF. CDR3 nucleotide sequence: TGCGCCAGCAGCCAAGATATCGCGGCAGTTTACAATGAGCAGTTCTTC.

This chain links TRBV7-2 with TRBJ2-3; TRBD2 agrees at 8 bases. With 3 bases clipped from V and 4 bases from J, the junction kept 6 bases outside the gene matches. Germline V CDR1 and CDR2: SGHTA, FQGNSA. The length of the CDR3 is 15 residues. The CDR3 DNA follows: TGTGCCAGCAGCTTCCAAGCGGGAGAGGCAGATACGCAGTATTTT. The encoded protein is CASSFQAGEADTQYF.